These T cell receptor beta chains were read from a single sample in a study of cytomegalovirus exposure and HLA in healthy donors. Profiling relied on immunoSEQ multiplex PCR, and the TCRdb table lists in-frame clones only, not all of them. The sample shows some 100,000 clones, around 74% of them seen only once. The sample was PBMCs. These receptors were taken from a woman aged 65 to 85 in good health and CMV-seropositive. The CDR3 runs from the conserved cysteine through the conserved F or W. Fields, in order: J gene, D gene, V gene, clone size, CDR3 protein, CDR3 DNA. The D gene is left open where the match is weak. Clone size is not always given. Where it is, it says once, few, many or a class for expanded clones.

TRBJ2-1 TRBD2 TRBV7-2 NA CASSRSSGTMWNEQFF TGTGCCAGCAGCCGTTCTAGCGGGACAATGTGGAATGAGCAGTTCTTC
TRBJ2-2 TRBD1 TRBV5-8 NA CASSFQGAGTGELFF TGTGCCAGCAGCTTCCAGGGGGCGGGCACCGGGGAGCTGTTTTTT
TRBJ1-2 NA TRBV7-3 NA CASSSPGDKIYGYTF TGTGCCAGCAGCTCCCCCGGGGACAAGATCTATGGCTACACCTTC
TRBJ1-1 NA TRBV7-2 NA CASSSQGFTEAFF TGTGCCAGCAGCTCTCAGGGATTCACTGAAGCTTTCTTT
TRBJ2-7 NA TRBV5-1 once CASRSQGGYEQYF TGCGCCAGCAGGTCACAGGGAGGGTACGAGCAGTACTTC
TRBJ2-7 TRBD1 TRBV5-5 once CASSWTGTYEQYF TGTGCCAGCAGCTGGACAGGGACCTACGAGCAGTACTTC
TRBJ2-1 NA TRBV4-3 NA CASSRRGPPYNEQFF TGCGCCAGCAGCCGGCGGGGGCCCCCCTACAATGAGCAGTTCTTC
TRBJ1-1 NA TRBV14 NA CASSQEGQGSRNTEAFF TGTGCCAGCAGCCAAGAAGGCCAGGGAAGTCGGAACACTGAAGCTTTCTTT
TRBJ2-1 TRBD1 TRBV6-6 NA CASSGGQGFEQFF TGTGCCAGCAGTGGGGGACAGGGGTTTGAGCAGTTCTTC
TRBJ2-7 NA TRBV6-4 NA CASSVDEQYF TGTGCCAGCAGTGTCGACGAGCAGTACTTC
TRBJ1-2 TRBD1 TRBV28 NA CASSTGQGGNYGYTF TGTGCCAGCAGTACCGGACAGGGAGGGAACTATGGCTACACCTTC